These 26 T cell receptor beta chains share one sample of origin, sequenced in a study of cytomegalovirus exposure and HLA in healthy donors. 13 Jbeta primers and 60 Vbeta primers were used for the PCR. The data were produced by immunoSEQ multiplex PCR, yet TCRdb's version contains in-frame clones alone and is incomplete. The sample lists about 170,000 clones, around 80% occurring once. The sequenced sample consisted of PBMCs. These receptors were obtained from a female donor in good health and CMV-seronegative.

This clone has just a few counts. V and J are TRBV7-2 and TRBJ2-1; 7 bases are a match to TRBD1. CDR3 size: 16 residues. V shed 5 bases and J 0 bases; nucleotides not matched to a gene: 7. Germline V gene sequence: CDR1 SGHTA, CDR2 FQGNSA. CDR3 amino acids: CASSLSTGNSYNEQFF. CDR3 nucleotide sequence: TGTGCCAGCAGCCTCTCGACAGGGAACTCCTACAATGAGCAGTTCTTC.

The rearrangement joins TRBV7-3 to TRBJ2-3; 11 bases are a match to TRBD2. This CDR3 has 17 residues. The germline V gene has CDR1 SGHTA and CDR2 FQGTGA. Unmatched junction bases numbered 6, after V lost 3 bases and J lost 1 base. CDR3 DNA: TGTGCCAGCAGCTTCCTTCCTAGCGGGGGGCGCACAGATACGCAGTATTTT. Residues: CASSFLPSGGRTDTQYF.

The chain combines TRBV6-6 with TRBJ2-1; D gene ambiguous. Germline values: CDR1 MNHNY, CDR2 SVGAGI (reference sequence). The CDR3 contains 12 residues. Trimming left V 2 bases short and J 9 bases short, with 8 bases between. The CDR3 nucleotides are TGTGCCAGCAGTTACCAGCGCGCTGAGCAGTTCTTC. Protein product: CASSYQRAEQFF.

Comment on this clone: This sample also contains other DNA sequences that code for the same CDR3. The chain has TRBV6-5 and TRBJ2-7; TRBD1 matches 7 bases. The CDR3 totals 14 residues. Germline V gives CDR1 MNHEY, CDR2 SVGAGI. Unmatched junction bases numbered 9, after V lost 6 bases and J lost 4 bases. CDR3 nucleotides: TGTGCCAGCAGGAACGACAGGGTACGGTACGAGCAGTACTTC. It yields the protein CASRNDRVRYEQYF.

The chain is built from TRBV7-2 and TRBJ2-7; 8 positions match TRBD1. This CDR3 is built from 16 residues. Germline assignment: CDR1 SGHTA and CDR2 FQGNSA. Trimming at V came to 0 bases and at J to 0 bases, leaving 4 bases not matched to a gene. In nucleotides, the CDR3 is TGTGCCAGCAGCTTAGCGGGGACAGGAAGCTCCTACGAGCAGTACTTC. It is translated as CASSLAGTGSSYEQYF.

The chain has TRBV11-2 and TRBJ2-3; D is perhaps TRBD2 (5 bases). Per germline, CDR1 SGHAT and CDR2 FQNNGV. The CDR3 is made up of 13 amino acids. The V gene lost 2 bases and the J gene lost 6 bases, with 9 bases spanning the gap. The CDR3 sequence: CASSLIWEDTQYF. CDR3 DNA: TGTGCCAGCAGCTTAATCTGGGAGGATACGCAGTATTTT.

The chain is built from TRBV5-3 and TRBJ1-3; D remains unclear. TRBV5-3 is identified as an open reading frame with a role that is uncertain. There are 15 residues in the CDR3. V shed 2 bases and J shed 0 bases, with 9 bases lying between them. The CDR3 loop is CARSLSHRSGNTIYF. CDR3 coding DNA: TGTGCCAGAAGCTTATCACATCGCTCTGGAAACACCATATATTTT.

V is TRBV30 and J is TRBJ1-1; weak D call: TRBD1 (5 bases). CDR3 length equals 13 residues. Germline CDR1 and CDR2: GTSNPN and SVGIG (reference sequence). V lost 0 bases and J lost 9, with 14 bases in between. The CDR3 region has the DNA TGTGCCTGGAGTGTACCGGGCAGGGAAAAAGCTTTCTTT. Protein sequence: CAWSVPGREKAFF. The complete variable domain, with remaining parts taken from reference TRBV30 and TRBJ1-1, reads SQTIHQWPATLVQPVGSPLSLECTVEGTSNPNLYWYRQAAGRGLQLLFYSVGIGQISSEVPQNLSASRPQDRQFILSSKKLLLSDSGFYLCAWSVPGREKAFFGQGTRLTVV.

This chain links TRBV9 with TRBJ1-6, with D uncertain. This CDR3 is 15 amino acids long. Germline assignment: CDR1 SGDLS and CDR2 YYNGEE. The ends were cut back, 4 bases at V and 12 bases at J, with 20 bases in the middle. For the CDR3, the DNA is TGTGCCAGCAGCCCCAGAACTGGAATTCAGGAACCCCTCCACTTT. It encodes CASSPRTGIQEPLHF.

The J gene is TRBJ2-3, the V gene TRBV18; D gene uncertain. Trimming took 5 bases from V and 3 from J, leaving 12 bases between them. The CDR3 spans 14 residues. Looked up from germline, CDR1 is KGHSH and CDR2 is LQKENI. The CDR3 bases are TGTGCCAGCTCAAAAGCCTTCTCAACAGATACGCAGTATTTT. It encodes CASSKAFSTDTQYF.

This clone was counted a single time. The chain has TRBV6-6 and TRBJ1-2; no clear D. The CDR3 runs to 12 residues. Germline-derived CDR1 and CDR2 are MNHNY and SVGAGI (reference sequence). This chain's CDR3 is CGSRFRDYGYTF. The CDR3 coding sequence is TGTGGTAGCAGGTTCCGGGACTATGGCTACACCTTC.

The chain has TRBV9 and TRBJ2-7; TRBD1 is a possible D gene (6 bases). Trimming shortened V by 0 bases and J by 2 bases, and 9 bases separated the two germline ends. This CDR3 comprises 14 residues. Germline V gives CDR1 SGDLS, CDR2 YYNGEE. CDR3: CASSVAQGTYEQYF. As DNA, the CDR3 is TGTGCCAGCAGCGTAGCTCAGGGGACCTACGAGCAGTACTTC.

For the CDR3, the DNA is TGCAGCGTTCTATACGGGATGAACACTGAAGCTTTCTTT. It translates to CSVLYGMNTEAFF. This rearrangement joins TRBV29-1 to TRBJ1-1; D not certain. CDR1 is SQVTM and CDR2 is ANQGSEA in the germline V gene. V was pared by 5 bases and J by 0 bases, with 10 bases between. The CDR3 length is 13 residues.

The chain links TRBV19 to TRBJ1-2, with D perhaps matching TRBD1 (5 bases). Germline V gene data show CDR1 as LNHDA and CDR2 as SQIVND (reference sequence). This CDR3 has 15 residues. The V and J ends lost 6 bases and 1 base respectively, with 15 bases between them. The CDR3 DNA follows: TGTGCCAGTAGGTTCTGGGGACTCAATAACTATGGCTACACCTTC. Protein sequence: CASRFWGLNNYGYTF.

The genes are TRBV28 and TRBJ2-1; 8 nucleotides agree with TRBD2. The germline V gene encodes CDR1 MDHEN and CDR2 SYDVKM. After removal of 3 bases from V and 7 bases from J, the junction contained 17 bases not matched to a gene. The CDR3 has 18 residues. This chain's CDR3 is CASSLGASGLGWGNEQFF. DNA for the CDR3: TGTGCCAGCAGTTTGGGGGCTAGCGGGTTGGGATGGGGGAATGAGCAGTTCTTC.

V is TRBV6-4 and J is TRBJ2-4, with 7 nucleotides matching TRBD2. V trimming: 8 bases; J trimming: 12 bases; junction bases outside the gene matches: 16. The CDR3 runs to 14 residues. Germline CDR1 reads MRHNA; CDR2 reads SNTAGT. CDR3 in DNA: TGTGCCAGCCGACCCACTAGCGTAAGAGACAGTCAGTACTTC. Translation gives CASRPTSVRDSQYF.

V is TRBV4-1 and J is TRBJ2-7; 16 bases fit TRBD2. In germline, CDR1 is MGHRA, CDR2 YSYEKL. The trim removed 1 base at V and 4 bases at J, leaving 13 bases unmatched. The CDR3 is 20 residues long. The CDR3 loop is CASSQGPPGLAGGPTYEQYF. CDR3 DNA sequence: TGCGCCAGCAGCCAAGGTCCACCGGGACTAGCGGGGGGGCCGACTTACGAGCAGTACTTC.

The rearrangement links TRBV7-2 to TRBJ2-7, with 10 bases aligning to TRBD1. The germline CDR1 and CDR2 sequences are SGHTA and FQGNSA. J was trimmed by 4 bases and V by 6 bases; bases with no gene match: 6. The CDR3 is 14 amino acids. This CDR3 reads CASRKTGGGYEQYF. CDR3 nucleotide sequence: TGTGCCAGCAGGAAGACAGGGGGCGGATACGAGCAGTACTTC.

The chain has TRBV7-3 and TRBJ2-5, with TRBD1 matching 10 bases. Germline loops: CDR1 SGHTA, CDR2 FQGTGA. The CDR3 is made up of 17 amino acids. Trimming removed 4 bases from V and 4 bases from J; junction bases left unmatched: 12. The CDR3 region is CASSSSRQGALGETQYF. For the CDR3, the DNA is TGTGCCAGCAGCTCAAGCAGACAGGGGGCGCTGGGAGAGACCCAGTACTTC. Full variable domain (missing parts from reference TRBV7-3 and TRBJ2-5): GAGVSQTPSNKVTEKGKYVELRCDPISGHTALYWYRQSLGQGPEFLIYFQGTGAADDSGLPNDRFFAVRPEGSVSTLKIQRTERGDSAVYLCASSSSRQGALGETQYFGPGTRLLVL.

The chain carries TRBV6-5 and TRBJ2-7; 7 bases line up with TRBD2. Germline CDR1 MNHEY, CDR2 SVGAGI. The CDR3 is 13 residues long. Trimming cost V 6 bases and J 2 bases; bases outside gene matches: 4. As DNA, the CDR3 is TGTGCCAGCAGCCGTGCGGGGGCCTACGAGCAGTACTTC. This encodes CASSRAGAYEQYF.

The V gene is TRBV30, the J gene TRBJ1-1; the D gene is possibly TRBD1 (5 bases). Germline assignment: CDR1 GTSNPN and CDR2 SVGIG (reference sequence). The CDR3 has 13 residues. Between the trimmed V and J ends, which lost 1 base and 4 bases, there was a span of 10 bases. Here the CDR3 reads CAWSGGASTEAFF. The CDR3 bases are TGTGCCTGGAGTGGTGGGGCTTCCACTGAAGCTTTCTTT.

The sample holds a few counts of this clone. The J gene is TRBJ2-1, the V gene TRBV7-8; 13 bases agree with TRBD2. The CDR3 is 19 amino acids. Germline lookup yields CDR1 SGHVS and CDR2 FQNEAQ. J lost 7 bases, V lost 0 bases, and 12 bases had no gene match. CDR3 sequence (DNA): TGTGCCAGCAGCTTAGCGTACCTTAGACTAGCGGGAGGTCGGAATGAGCAGTTCTTC. Translated: CASSLAYLRLAGGRNEQFF.

This clone was counted once. This chain links TRBV5-4 with TRBJ1-1, with D perhaps TRBD1 (5 bases). In germline, CDR1 is SGHNT, CDR2 YYREEE (reference sequence). The CDR3 consists of 13 residues. V gave up 4 bases and J gave up 1 base, with 8 bases separating them. The CDR3 here is CASSAGGNTEAFF. The CDR3 nucleotides read TGTGCCAGCAGCGCGGGGGGGAACACTGAAGCTTTCTTT.

This chain links TRBV11-2 with TRBJ1-5, with 9 bases fitting TRBD1. This CDR3 contains 16 residues. With V trimmed by 3 bases and J by 1 base, 4 bases remained unmatched. Germline V gives CDR1 SGHAT, CDR2 FQNNGV. CDR3 sequence reads: CASSFIGQGSNQPQHF. The CDR3 DNA sequence: TGTGCCAGCAGCTTCATAGGACAGGGGAGCAATCAGCCCCAGCATTTT.

CDR3 residues: CASSQWDRGIYEQYF. CDR3 nucleotide sequence: TGTGCCAGCAGCCAATGGGACAGGGGAATCTACGAGCAGTACTTC. The chain has TRBV7-3 and TRBJ2-7, with TRBD1 identical over 10 bases. The germline CDR1 and CDR2 sequences are SGHTA and FQGTGA. The junction had 7 bases not matched to a gene; V was cut back by 5 bases and J by 3 bases. This CDR3 spans 15 amino acids.

The V gene is TRBV9, the J gene TRBJ2-7; 11 bases line up with TRBD2. The CDR3 spans 20 residues. After removal of 0 bases from V and 2 bases from J, the junction contained 16 bases not matched to a gene. Germline V CDR1 and CDR2: SGDLS, YYNGEE. Written as DNA, the CDR3 is TGTGCCAGCAGCGTAGAAGGGGTAGCGGGAGGGGAGGGTTCGACCTACGAGCAGTACTTC. Translation gives CASSVEGVAGGEGSTYEQYF.